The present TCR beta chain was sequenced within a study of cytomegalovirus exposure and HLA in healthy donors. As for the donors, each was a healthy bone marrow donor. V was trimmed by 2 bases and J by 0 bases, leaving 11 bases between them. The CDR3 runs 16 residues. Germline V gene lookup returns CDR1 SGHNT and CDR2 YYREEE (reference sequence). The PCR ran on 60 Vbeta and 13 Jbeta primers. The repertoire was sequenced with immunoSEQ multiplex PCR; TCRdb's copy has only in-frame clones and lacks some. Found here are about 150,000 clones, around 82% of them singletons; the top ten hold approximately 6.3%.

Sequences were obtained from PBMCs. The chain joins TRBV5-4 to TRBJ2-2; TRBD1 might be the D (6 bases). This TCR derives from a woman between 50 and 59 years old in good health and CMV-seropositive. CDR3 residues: CASSLAAGANTGELFF. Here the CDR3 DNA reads TGTGCCAGCAGCTTAGCGGCAGGGGCGAACACCGGGGAGCTGTTTTTT.